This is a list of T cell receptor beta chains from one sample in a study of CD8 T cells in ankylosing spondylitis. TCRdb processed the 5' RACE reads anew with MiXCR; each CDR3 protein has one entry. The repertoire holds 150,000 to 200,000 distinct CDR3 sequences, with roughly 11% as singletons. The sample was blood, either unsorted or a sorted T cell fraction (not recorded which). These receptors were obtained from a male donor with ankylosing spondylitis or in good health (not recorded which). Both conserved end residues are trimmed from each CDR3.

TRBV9	ASSVGVGDNEQF
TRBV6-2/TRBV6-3	ATRGLAEDEQF
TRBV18	ASSGGETQY
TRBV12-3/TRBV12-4	ASSLGSGGGYT
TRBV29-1	SARQASYEQY
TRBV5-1	ASSLFGTSEMNTEAF
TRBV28	ASIGGTGAGEQY
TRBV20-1	SAREPGDGQPQH
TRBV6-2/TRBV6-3	ASSYRDRGTEAF
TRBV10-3	AARRGDYGYT
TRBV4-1	ASSQLWGTGLMGANVLT
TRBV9	ASSVDRDNPQY
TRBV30	AWSPIGGGEQY
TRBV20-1	SARSRDSNTGELF
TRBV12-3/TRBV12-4	ASDARLSPYNEQF
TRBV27	ASSSYRGAGSDTQY
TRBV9	ASSLRDSLNTEAF
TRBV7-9	ASSFFGQGATEAF
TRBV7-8	ASSFNSGGGEETQY
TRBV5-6	ASSLRLGVNTEAF
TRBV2	ASKIGRGNYGYT
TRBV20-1	SPGGRADTQY
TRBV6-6	ASSRGVAYEQY
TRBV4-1	ASTPGIVYNEQF
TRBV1	TSRKDRLIPGNQPQH
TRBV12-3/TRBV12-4	ASRGQGVDIQY
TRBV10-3	AIRDAGTSGSYNEQF
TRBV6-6	ASNGPATDTQY
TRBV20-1	SAWPQVGSYEQY
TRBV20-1	STRTSGRARNEQF
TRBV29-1	SVVGSSGNTIY
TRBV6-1	ASRGTSVNTGELF
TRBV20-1	SARVQETQY
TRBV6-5	ASSYPGVVNEQF
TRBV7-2	ASSLAYRGGNEQF
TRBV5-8	ASSLETGEF
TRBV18	ASSPPEVSYNEQF
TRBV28	ASRQGQGGYNEQF
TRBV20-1	SAIPGGTGNTGELF
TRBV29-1	SVEDGADSYGYT
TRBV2	ASSAKGTQY
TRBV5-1	ASSVEDSSNQPQH
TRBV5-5	ASSLTLNHGAKNIQY
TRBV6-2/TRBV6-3	ASGLVDTDTQY
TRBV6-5	ASSSPGQGASEAF
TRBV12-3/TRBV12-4	ASSPGAGNTEAF
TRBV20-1	SAESGINNEQF
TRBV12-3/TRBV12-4	ASSLGVGGYQPQH
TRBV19	ASRQEGFGNQPQH
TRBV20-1	SAQSWNEQY
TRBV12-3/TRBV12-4	ASSFLAGTMLYEQY
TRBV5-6	ASSLVQGDTEAF
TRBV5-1	ASSHGQGPNTGELF
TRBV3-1	ASSQDLASRAEQF